This T cell receptor (beta chain) was observed in a study of shared clonotypes between healthy human individuals. Study-level points and caveats: Among donors, sharing of clonotypes was expected to be affected by sequencing depth. With few donors, the genetic and exposure-history diversity represented was limited.

In the case of this clone: As yet, its antigen is unknown. Different DNA sequences within this sample yield the same CDR3.

CD45RA+ naive and CD45RA-negative memory subsets were separated from CD4+ cells. Here immunoSEQ multiplex PCR was the method, and the copy in TCRdb shows in-frame clones only, minus some. The table includes about 2.3 million clones, 80% to 95% detected once. With 2 bases removed from V and 2 bases from J, the gap between germline ends came to 12 bases. The CDR3 is made up of 16 amino acids. Germline assignment: CDR1 SGHTA and CDR2 FQGTGA. The sequencing sample was made of naive CD4+ T cells from PBMCs. This sample's subset: CD45RA+ positively selected. The chain recombines TRBV7-3 with TRBJ2-2; D is undetermined. The sequence was obtained from a man between 18 and 29 years old in good health. Some clones in this sample may be carry-over from other donors' samples. The CDR3 region is CASSLRRTENTGELFF. In nucleotides, the CDR3 is TGTGCCAGCAGCTTACGAAGGACGGAAAACACCGGGGAGCTGTTTTTT.